This T cell receptor (beta chain) was profiled in a study of pediatric ulcerative colitis. Clones were read by immunoSEQ multiplex PCR, and TCRdb kept only the in-frame ones, dropping some. The sample lists roughly 70,000 clones; 85% to 90% were seen once. The CDR3 has 15 amino acids. V lost 1 base to trimming and J lost 6 bases, with 16 bases between them. The germline CDR1 and CDR2 sequences are SGHAT and FQNNGV. The sequenced sample was blood. J is TRBJ2-7 and V is TRBV11-2, with no clear D. The TCR originated in a boy aged 5 to 17 with severe ulcerative colitis. The CDR3: CASSLAADRFGEQYF. The CDR3, as DNA: TGTGCCAGCAGCTTAGCGGCGGACCGCTTCGGCGAGCAGTACTTC.